This entry lists 25 T cell receptor beta chains sequenced from one sample in a study of shared clonotypes between healthy human individuals. Measured with immunoSEQ multiplex PCR; TCRdb has only the in-frame clones, and not every one. This table holds 950,000 to 1,300,000 clones, under 80% found once. Sequencing input: memory CD4+ T cells sorted from blood. Subset reported: CD45RA-negative fraction. These receptors originate from a man in his late teens or twenties in good health.

The sample holds one count of this clone. The V gene is TRBV14, the J gene TRBJ1-1, with 9 nucleotides matching TRBD1. CDR3 length: 19 residues. Per germline, CDR1 SGHDN and CDR2 FVKESK. V was clipped by 0 bases and J by 1 base; unmatched bases: 12. As DNA, the CDR3 is TGTGCCAGCAGCCAAGAATATGGACAGGGGATGGGAGGGAACACTGAAGCTTTCTTT. This translates into CASSQEYGQGMGGNTEAFF.

The chain joins TRBV11-1 to TRBJ2-6; 8 bases align to TRBD1. V lost 8 bases to trimming and J lost 0 bases; unmatched junction nucleotides: 6. CDR1 and CDR2 (germline): SGHAT, FQDESV (reference sequence). This CDR3 is 16 amino acids long. CDR3 sequence reads: CASRQGLVSGANVLTF. DNA for the CDR3: TGTGCCAGCCGACAGGGGTTGGTCTCTGGGGCCAACGTCCTGACTTTC.

This clone appeared a few times. The chain employs TRBV5-1 and TRBJ2-7; 8 nucleotides align to TRBD2. Germline V CDR1 and CDR2: SGHRS, YFSETQ. CDR3 length equals 14 residues. After removal of 6 bases from V and 0 bases from J, the junction contained 5 bases not matched to a gene. CDR3 sequence: CASTEAGASYEQYF. Written as DNA, the CDR3 is TGCGCCAGCACGGAAGCGGGAGCCTCCTACGAGCAGTACTTC.

V and J are TRBV5-1 and TRBJ2-7, with 7 bases fitting TRBD1. The germline CDR1 and CDR2 sequences are SGHRS and YFSETQ. V lost 4 bases to trimming and J lost 5 bases; unmatched junction nucleotides: 9. The CDR3 totals 14 residues. CDR3: CASSGTTGFDEQYF. The CDR3 DNA reads as TGCGCCAGCAGCGGAACGACAGGGTTCGACGAGCAGTACTTC.

CDR3 sequence: CASGLYQPQHF. The DNA for the CDR3 is TGTGCCAGCGGGTTGTACCAGCCCCAGCATTTT. This rearrangement joins TRBV6-1 to TRBJ1-5; no definite D call. In germline, CDR1 is MNHNS, CDR2 SASEGT. Trimming took off 8 bases at V and 7 bases at J, with 9 bases between the two ends. The length of the CDR3 is 11 residues.

The J gene is TRBJ1-2, the V gene TRBV7-2; D gene uncertain. Trimming shortened V by 3 bases and J by 4 bases, and 6 bases separated the two germline ends. CDR1 and CDR2 from the germline V gene are SGHTA and FQGNSA. The CDR3 totals 12 residues. The CDR3 DNA follows: TGTGCCAGCAGCTTTTCATCCTATGGCTACACCTTC. It is translated as CASSFSSYGYTF.

The chain joins TRBV29-1 to TRBJ1-1, with D possibly TRBD1 on 5 matching bases. Germline CDR1 SQVTM, CDR2 ANQGSEA. This CDR3 region has 19 residues. Deletions cut 0 bases from V and 1 base from J, with 24 bases between. CDR3 protein: CSVEEVTGDPYKGNTEAFF. For the CDR3, the DNA is TGCAGCGTTGAAGAGGTTACAGGCGACCCCTATAAGGGGAACACTGAAGCTTTCTTT.

The table lists this clone with many counts. The sample contains more than one DNA sequence encoding this CDR3. The chain recombines TRBV7-2 with TRBJ2-3; no clear D. CDR3 length equals 13 residues. Between the trimmed V and J ends, which lost 2 bases and 6 bases, there was a span of 9 bases. Germline V gives CDR1 SGHTA, CDR2 FQGNSA. DNA of the CDR3: TGTGCCAGCAGCTTAACGTCCTCGGATACGCAGTATTTT. Translated: CASSLTSSDTQYF.

J is TRBJ2-7 and V is TRBV5-1; D is ambiguous. Germline V gene lookup returns CDR1 SGHRS and CDR2 YFSETQ. The CDR3 covers 15 residues. V was cut by 4 bases and J by 2 bases, with 16 bases left in between. The CDR3 DNA sequence: TGCGCCAGCAGCCCGAACACAGTCGTTCCCTACGAGCAGTACTTC. Translated, it gives CASSPNTVVPYEQYF.

The V and J genes are TRBV6-5 and TRBJ1-1; possibly TRBD1 for D (5 bases). Germline-derived CDR1 and CDR2 are MNHEY and SVGAGI. CDR3 length equals 15 residues. Deletions cut 8 bases from V and 1 base from J, with 17 bases between. The CDR3 loop is CASLPPQGKNTEAFF. The DNA of the CDR3 is TGTGCCAGCCTCCCCCCCCAGGGCAAGAACACTGAAGCTTTCTTT.

This chain links TRBV5-6 with TRBJ1-1, with D perhaps TRBD1 (6 bases). The germline V gene encodes CDR1 SGHDT and CDR2 YYEEEE. Trimming removed 1 base at V and 6 bases at J, with 10 bases between. The CDR3 covers 13 residues. The CDR3 protein is CASSLLGGAEAFF. As DNA, the CDR3 is TGTGCCAGCAGCTTGTTAGGGGGGGCTGAAGCTTTCTTT.

Remarks on this clone: Other DNA sequences within the sample encode an identical CDR3. This chain joins TRBV20-1 and TRBJ2-5; no reliable D call. CDR3 length: 10 residues. The V end was cut by 5 bases, the J end by 2 bases, with 3 bases between. Germline lookup yields CDR1 DFQATT and CDR2 SNEGSKA (reference sequence). CDR3 nucleotide sequence: TGCAGTGCTCTTCAAGAGACCCAGTACTTC. It is translated as CSALQETQYF.

The rearrangement joins TRBV7-2 to TRBJ2-5; perhaps TRBD2 as D (5 bases). The J call may be incorrect, as the DNA end agrees better with TRBJ2-7. This CDR3 contains 14 residues. CDR1 is SGHTA, CDR2 FQGNSA, per germline. The CDR3 sequence is CASSLKAEELEQYF. The CDR3, as DNA: TGTGCCAGCAGCTTAAAAGCGGAAGAGCTCGAGCAGTACTTC.

The gene calls are TRBV5-5 and TRBJ1-1; D remains ambiguous. Germline CDR1 SGHKS, CDR2 YYEKEE (reference sequence). V lost 0 bases and J lost 2, with 14 bases in between. The CDR3 extends over 16 amino acids. CDR3 coding DNA: TGTGCCAGCAGCTTGGGATCGGGCAGGTCCAACACTGAAGCTTTCTTT. Amino acid sequence: CASSLGSGRSNTEAFF.

J is TRBJ2-2 and V is TRBV18, with D tentatively TRBD2 (6 bases). The CDR3 has 15 residues. Germline lookup yields CDR1 KGHSH and CDR2 LQKENI. Trimming left V 0 bases short and J 3 bases short, with 8 bases between. CDR3 nucleotides: TGTGCCAGCTCACCACCCTCGGGAGACACCGGGGAGCTGTTTTTT. Amino acid sequence: CASSPPSGDTGELFF.

The V gene is TRBV18, the J gene TRBJ2-7; the D call may be TRBD1 or TRBD2 (5 bases each). V lost 2 bases to trimming and J lost 2 bases, with 13 bases between them. Germline CDR1 reads KGHSH; CDR2 reads LQKENI. The CDR3 runs 15 residues. CDR3 bases: TGTGCCAGCTCACCAACGAGGGGCCGCACCTACGAGCAGTACTTC. Amino acids: CASSPTRGRTYEQYF.

A single count supports this clone. The chain uses TRBV6-6 and TRBJ1-2; 7 bases fit TRBD1. CDR1 is MNHNY, CDR2 SVGAGI, per germline (reference sequence). Trimming removed 5 bases from V and 4 bases from J; junction bases left unmatched: 7. The CDR3 is 14 residues long. CDR3 amino acids: CASSGEGTVYGYTF. CDR3 bases: TGTGCCAGCAGTGGGGAAGGGACAGTCTATGGCTACACCTTC.

V is TRBV5-1 and J is TRBJ1-2; D gene ambiguous. Germline V gives CDR1 SGHRS, CDR2 YFSETQ. Trimming pared 5 bases from V and 4 bases from J, leaving 21 bases between. The CDR3 sequence is 16 residues long. CDR3 sequence: CASSLDVVTQIYGYTF. The CDR3 DNA reads TGCGCCAGCAGTTTAGACGTCGTGACGCAGATCTATGGCTACACCTTC.

The chain recombines TRBV14 with TRBJ2-2; D not resolved. Per germline, CDR1 SGHDN and CDR2 FVKESK. V gave up 8 bases and J gave up 8 bases, with 12 bases separating them. The CDR3 runs 12 residues. The CDR3 sequence: CASQLGFGELFF. As DNA, the CDR3 is TGTGCCAGCCAGCTGGGGTTTGGGGAGCTGTTTTTT.

The chain links TRBV7-2 to TRBJ2-1, with D perhaps matching TRBD1 or TRBD2 (5 bases each). Germline CDR1 is SGHTA and CDR2 is FQGNSA. V lost 5 bases, J lost 1 base, and 12 bases lay in between. The CDR3 totals 15 residues. The CDR3 bases are TGTGCCAGCAGCATGGGACCCCAGTCCTACAATGAGCAGTTCTTC. Residues: CASSMGPQSYNEQFF.

About this clone: The germline gene is not matched at one end of the junction; a read error may be the cause. This chain links TRBV2 with TRBJ1-3; D remains unclear. Per the germline V gene, CDR1 is SNHLY and CDR2 is FYNNEI. The CDR3 length is 15 residues. The CDR3 protein is CASREAGNSGNTIYF. For the CDR3, the DNA is TGTGCCAGCAGAGAAGCGGGCAACTCTGGAAACACCATATATTTT.

The chain has TRBV5-4 and TRBJ2-7; possibly TRBD1 or TRBD2 for D (6 bases each). Germline V gene sequence: CDR1 SGHNT, CDR2 YYREEE (reference sequence). Trimming cost V 0 bases and J 4 bases, with 11 bases left between them. The CDR3 is made up of 14 amino acids. In DNA form, the CDR3 reads TGTGCCAGCAGCTTGGGGGGGGCGAGGTACGAGCAGTACTTC. This encodes CASSLGGARYEQYF.

The V call is TRBV4-3, the J call TRBJ2-3; no reliable D call. V was cut by 3 bases and J by 5 bases, with 12 bases left in between. This CDR3 region has 14 residues. Germline V gene data show CDR1 as LGHNA and CDR2 as YSLEER. CDR3 nucleotide sequence: TGCGCCAGCAGCCAGATACGACTTGTAGATACGCAGTATTTT. It yields the protein CASSQIRLVDTQYF.

This clone was picked up a small number of times. J is TRBJ1-2 and V is TRBV28, with D tentatively TRBD1 (6 bases). The V and J ends lost 7 bases and 6 bases respectively, with 15 bases between them. CDR1 is MDHEN, CDR2 SYDVKM, per germline. The CDR3 loop spans 13 amino acids. CDR3 amino acids: CASTQGKGHGYTF. CDR3 sequence (DNA): TGTGCCAGCACCCAGGGGAAGGGGCATGGCTACACCTTC.

The CDR3 DNA is TGTGCCAGCAGCGAGACAAGGAGTACGCAGTATTTT. This sequence encodes CASSETRSTQYF. V usage is TRBV7-9 and J usage is TRBJ2-3; D not certain. CDR3 size: 12 residues. V shed 5 bases and J shed 8 bases, with 11 bases lying between them. CDR1 is SEHNR, CDR2 FQNEAQ, per germline (reference sequence).